Reported below is one T cell receptor beta chain. Its antigen is currently not known. The record has no base qualities; no much larger clone is one base away. The CDR3 regions of human TCRbeta chains were analyzed by immunosequencing. Processing in the source paper ran as follows. TCRs in the repertoires were matched against a reference library of SARS-CoV-2-specific TCRs that had been generated with the MIRA antigen-specificity platform. Breadth was defined as the fraction of unique TCRs that were SARS-CoV-2-associated, and depth was defined as the fraction of total T cells that were SARS-CoV-2-associated. Using the MIRA data, every spike-specific TCR was mapped to the spike region that the TCR reacted to and assigned to either a CD4 or a CD8 class. Log10-transformed breadth and depth values were compared by one-way ANOVA with Sidak's multiple comparisons tests. Held by TCRdb, this immuneACCESS table contains in-frame sequences only and omits some clones. Under half of the omission traces to an unresolved V gene where checked; the cause of the rest is unknown. V, J and clone size are those of that table, while D and trimming were read from the DNA. In all, the sample holds 100,000 to 150,000 clones, and 93% of those were seen once. The ten largest clones take up 5.4% of the sample.

The data are from a study of T cell responses to AZD1222 COVID-19 vaccine (dated by TCRdb to the early 2020s). With regard to the full study: AZD1222 recipients whose second dose came at about 4 weeks and those whose second dose came at about 12 weeks were combined into one group, since spike-specific TCR depth and breadth did not differ between the two schedules. Trial participants were enrolled by age into subgroups of 18-55, 56-69 and 70-plus years, and around 150, 28 and 57 TCR-sequenced participants, respectively, were included in these subgroups. A total of about 240 trial participants underwent TCR sequencing, of whom about 210 received two doses of AZD1222 and about 25 received two doses of the MenACWY control vaccine. Here is what the overall study found, with its caveats: Nearly half of unique spike-specific TCRs reportedly recognized epitopes outside regions mutated in the B.1.351 and B.1.1.7 variants. Participants were mostly white British and included more females than males, and it was suggested by the authors that clonal diversity may have been underestimated. Conclusions about previously exposed vaccinees were limited because only six AZD1222 recipients were SARS-CoV-2 seropositive at baseline. The vaccine-associated CD4 TCRs covered the entire spike protein, and the dominant responses fell in regions 160-218 and 743-854. Because no day 14 peak-response samples were available, repertoires were characterized only after the peak T cell response. The 56-69-year group was small, and its depth increase did not reach significance, likely because of low power. A significant rise in spike-specific TCR breadth and depth was observed after two AZD1222 doses relative to day 0 and relative to MenACWY recipients.

Sequences WSHSY (CDR1) and SAAADI (CDR2) are obtained from the germline V gene. Spanning cysteine to phenylalanine, the CDR3 consists of 13 amino acids. Of the read, only the CDR3 DNA is kept; its 39 bases are in frame from base 1. Cut back by 7 bases and 4 bases, the V and J ends lie 11 bases apart. The sample's time point label is to be understood as: baseline before first vaccination. Vaccinee samples came from UK trials COV001 and COV002, including a single-blind randomized controlled phase 2/3 trial of AZD1222 (ChAdOx1 nCoV-19) in healthy adults. Trial participant PBMC samples were collected at day 0 and day 28 after the second dose for TCRbeta chain sequencing.

The source was peripheral blood, collected on day 0 of AZD1222 vaccination. The chain uses TRBV10-2 and TRBJ1-5; the D gene is not confidently resolved. This receptor was obtained from an adult in good health. The CDR3 region has the sequence CASTEAENQPQHF. The sequenced DNA: TGCGCCAGCACGGAGGCAGAAAATCAGCCCCAGCATTTT.